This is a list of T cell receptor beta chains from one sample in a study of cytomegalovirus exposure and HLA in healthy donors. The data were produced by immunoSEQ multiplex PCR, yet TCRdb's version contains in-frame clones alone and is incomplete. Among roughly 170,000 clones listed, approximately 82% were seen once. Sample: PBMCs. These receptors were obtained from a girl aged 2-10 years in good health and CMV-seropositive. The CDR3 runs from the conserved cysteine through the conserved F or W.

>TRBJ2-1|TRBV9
CASSGGLAGAEQFF
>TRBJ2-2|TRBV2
CASSEGQYVNTGELFF
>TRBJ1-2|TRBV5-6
CASTRTGRPLIYGYTF
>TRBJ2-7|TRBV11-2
CASSFLVSASYEQYF
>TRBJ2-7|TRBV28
CASSSFAGRTGYSYEQYF
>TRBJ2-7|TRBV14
CASSYGSEQYF
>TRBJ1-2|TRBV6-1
CASRVTGNYGYTF
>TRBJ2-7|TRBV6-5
CASSYSISGSLYEQYF
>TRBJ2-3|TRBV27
CARRGFFTDTQYF
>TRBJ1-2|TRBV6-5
CASSYSLGLGGYTF
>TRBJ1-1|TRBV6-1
CASSETIWTEAFF
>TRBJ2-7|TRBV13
CASSLSGGPYEQYF
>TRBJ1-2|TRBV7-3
CASSGGNGYTF
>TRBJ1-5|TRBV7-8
CASSLYGVVPGNQPQHF
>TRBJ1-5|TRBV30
CAWSQGEMVRNQPQHF
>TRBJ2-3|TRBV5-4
CASSFKRGDTDTQYF
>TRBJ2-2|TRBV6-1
CASNGTPVSGELFF
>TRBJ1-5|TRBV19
CASSPGTGDQPQHF
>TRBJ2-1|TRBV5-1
CASSSDLATYNEQFF
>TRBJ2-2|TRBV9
CASSVAGGLTGELFF
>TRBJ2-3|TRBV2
CASSVIAGESTDTQYF